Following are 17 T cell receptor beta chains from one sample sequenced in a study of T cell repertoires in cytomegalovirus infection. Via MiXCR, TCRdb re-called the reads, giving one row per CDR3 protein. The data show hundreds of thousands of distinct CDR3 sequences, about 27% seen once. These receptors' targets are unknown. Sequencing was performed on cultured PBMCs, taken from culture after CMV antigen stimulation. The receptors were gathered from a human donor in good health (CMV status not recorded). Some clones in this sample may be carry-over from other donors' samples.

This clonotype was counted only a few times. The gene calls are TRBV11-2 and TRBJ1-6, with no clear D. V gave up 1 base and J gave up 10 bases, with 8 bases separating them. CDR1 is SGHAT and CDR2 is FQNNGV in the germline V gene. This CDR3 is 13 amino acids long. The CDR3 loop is CASSLGAISPLHF. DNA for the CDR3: TGTGCCAGCAGCTTAGGAGCGATCTCACCCCTCCACTTT.

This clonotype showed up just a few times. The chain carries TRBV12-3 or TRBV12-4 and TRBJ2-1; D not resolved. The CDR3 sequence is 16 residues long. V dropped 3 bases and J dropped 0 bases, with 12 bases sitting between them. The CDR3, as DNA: TGTGCCAGCAGTTTCGGCCGGCGAAACTCCTACAATGAGCAGTTCTTC. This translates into CASSFGRRNSYNEQFF.

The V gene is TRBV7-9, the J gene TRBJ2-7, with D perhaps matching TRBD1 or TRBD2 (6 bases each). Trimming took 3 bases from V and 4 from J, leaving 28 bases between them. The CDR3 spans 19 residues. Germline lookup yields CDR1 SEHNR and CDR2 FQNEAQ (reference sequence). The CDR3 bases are TGTGCCAGCAGCTTTAAAAGGAGGGGCGGTGCCAGGGGTATATACGAGCAGTACTTC. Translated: CASSFKRRGGARGIYEQYF.

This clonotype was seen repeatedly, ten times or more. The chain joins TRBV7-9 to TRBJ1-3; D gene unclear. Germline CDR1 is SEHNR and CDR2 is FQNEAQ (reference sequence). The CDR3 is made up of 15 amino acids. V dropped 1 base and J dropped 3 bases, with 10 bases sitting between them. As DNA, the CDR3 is TGTGCCAGCAGCTTAGGGGTGTCCAGTGGAAACACCATATATTTT. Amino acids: CASSLGVSSGNTIYF.

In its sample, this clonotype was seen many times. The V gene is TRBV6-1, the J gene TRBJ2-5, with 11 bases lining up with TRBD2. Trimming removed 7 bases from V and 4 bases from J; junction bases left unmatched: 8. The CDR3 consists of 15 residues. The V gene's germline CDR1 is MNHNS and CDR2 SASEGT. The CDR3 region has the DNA TGTGCCAGCACCTCAGCAGGGACTAGCGGAGAGACCCAGTACTTC. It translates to CASTSAGTSGETQYF.

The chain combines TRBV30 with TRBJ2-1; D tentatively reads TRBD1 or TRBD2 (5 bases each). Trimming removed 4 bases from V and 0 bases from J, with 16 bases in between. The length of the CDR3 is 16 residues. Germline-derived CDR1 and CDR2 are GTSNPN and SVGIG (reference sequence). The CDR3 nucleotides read TGTGCCTGGACCCGAGGTCGGGGCAGCTCCTACAATGAGCAGTTCTTC. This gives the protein CAWTRGRGSSYNEQFF.

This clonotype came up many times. CDR3 sequence: CASRPPGGTNEKLFF. The CDR3 DNA sequence: TGTGCCAGCAGGCCTCCAGGGGGAACTAATGAAAAACTGTTTTTT. The chain employs TRBV7-9 and TRBJ1-4; 7 nucleotides match TRBD1. Losses at the gene ends were 6 bases for V and 1 base for J; bases not matched to a gene: 5. This CDR3 has 15 residues. CDR1 and CDR2 (germline): SEHNR, FQNEAQ (reference sequence).

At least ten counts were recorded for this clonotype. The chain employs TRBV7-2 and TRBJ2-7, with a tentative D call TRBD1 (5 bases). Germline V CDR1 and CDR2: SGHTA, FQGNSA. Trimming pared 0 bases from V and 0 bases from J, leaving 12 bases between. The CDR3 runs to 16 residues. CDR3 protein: CASSLAGALNSYEQYF. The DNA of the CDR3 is TGTGCCAGCAGCTTAGCTGGGGCCTTGAACTCCTACGAGCAGTACTTC.

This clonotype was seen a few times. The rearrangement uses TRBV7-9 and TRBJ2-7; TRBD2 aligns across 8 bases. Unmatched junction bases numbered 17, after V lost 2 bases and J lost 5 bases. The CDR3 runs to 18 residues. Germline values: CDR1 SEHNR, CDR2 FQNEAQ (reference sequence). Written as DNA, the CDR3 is TGTGCCAGCAGCTTATTCGAATCCATTGGCGGGAGGTTCAACGAGCAGTACTTC. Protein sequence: CASSLFESIGGRFNEQYF. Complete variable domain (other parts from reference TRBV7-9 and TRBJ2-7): DTGVSQNPRHKITKRGQNVTFRCDPISEHNRLYWYRQTLGQGPEFLTYFQNEAQLEKSRLLSDRFSAERPKGSFSTLEIQRTEQGDSAMYLCASSLFESIGGRFNEQYFGPGTRLTVT.

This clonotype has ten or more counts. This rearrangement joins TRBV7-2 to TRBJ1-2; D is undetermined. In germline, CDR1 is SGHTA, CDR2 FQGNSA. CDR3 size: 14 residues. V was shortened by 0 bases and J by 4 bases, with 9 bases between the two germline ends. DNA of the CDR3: TGTGCCAGCAGCTTAGCCGAGTACAGCTATGGCTACACCTTC. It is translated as CASSLAEYSYGYTF.

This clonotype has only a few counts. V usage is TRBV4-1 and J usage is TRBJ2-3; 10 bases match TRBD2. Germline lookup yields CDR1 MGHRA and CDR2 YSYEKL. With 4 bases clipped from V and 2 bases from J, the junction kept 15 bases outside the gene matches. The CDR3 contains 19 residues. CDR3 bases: TGCGCCAGCAGCCTCCTATTACGGGCTAGCGGGAGTCCCACAGATACGCAGTATTTT. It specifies CASSLLLRASGSPTDTQYF.

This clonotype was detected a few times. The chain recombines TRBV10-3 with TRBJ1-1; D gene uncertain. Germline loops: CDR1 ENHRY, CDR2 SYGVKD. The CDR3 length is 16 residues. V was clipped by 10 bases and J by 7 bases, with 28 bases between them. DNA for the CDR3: TGTGCCACCAGGACCCCGTCTACAGTTTTTAGGAATGAAGCTTTCTTT. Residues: CATRTPSTVFRNEAFF.

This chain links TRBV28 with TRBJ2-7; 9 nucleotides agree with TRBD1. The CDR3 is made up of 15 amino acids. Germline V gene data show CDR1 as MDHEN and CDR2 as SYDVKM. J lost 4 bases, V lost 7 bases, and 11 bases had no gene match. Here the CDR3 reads CASTLGGTGLYEQYF. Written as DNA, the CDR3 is TGTGCCAGCACCTTGGGGGGGACAGGGCTGTACGAGCAGTACTTC.

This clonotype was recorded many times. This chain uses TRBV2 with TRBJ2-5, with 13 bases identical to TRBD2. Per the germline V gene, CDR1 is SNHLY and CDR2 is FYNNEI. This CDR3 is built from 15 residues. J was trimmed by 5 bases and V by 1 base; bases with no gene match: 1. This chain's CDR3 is CASSEELAGGETQYF. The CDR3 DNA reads TGTGCCAGCAGTGAAGAACTAGCGGGAGGGGAGACCCAGTACTTC. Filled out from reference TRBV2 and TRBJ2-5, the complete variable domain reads EPEVTQTPSHQVTQMGQEVILRCVPISNHLYFYWYRQILGQKVEFLVSFYNNEISEKSEIFDDQFSVERPDGSNFTLKIRSTKLEDSAMYFCASSEELAGGETQYFGPGTRLLVL.

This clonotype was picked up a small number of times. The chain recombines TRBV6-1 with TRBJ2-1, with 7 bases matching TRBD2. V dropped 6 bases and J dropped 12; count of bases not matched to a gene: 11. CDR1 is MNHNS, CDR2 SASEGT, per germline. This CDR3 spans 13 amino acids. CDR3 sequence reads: CASRPGLGDWQFF. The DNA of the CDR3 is TGTGCCAGCAGACCCGGACTAGGAGACTGGCAGTTCTTC.

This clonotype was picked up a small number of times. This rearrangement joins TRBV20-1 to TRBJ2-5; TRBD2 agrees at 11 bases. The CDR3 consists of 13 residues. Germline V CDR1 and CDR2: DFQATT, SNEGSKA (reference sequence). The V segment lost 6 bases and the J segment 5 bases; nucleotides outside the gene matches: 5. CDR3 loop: CSALAGGRETQYF. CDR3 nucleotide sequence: TGCAGTGCATTAGCGGGGGGGCGTGAGACCCAGTACTTC.

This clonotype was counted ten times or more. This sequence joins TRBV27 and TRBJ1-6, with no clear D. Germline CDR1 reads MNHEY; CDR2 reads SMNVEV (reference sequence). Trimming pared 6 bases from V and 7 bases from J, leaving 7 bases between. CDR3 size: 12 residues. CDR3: CASSLQNSPLHF. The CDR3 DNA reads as TGTGCCAGCAGCTTACAGAATTCACCCCTCCACTTT.